The rows below give T cell receptor beta chains drawn from one sample of a study of immune cell composition in non-small cell lung cancer. Measured with immunoSEQ multiplex PCR; TCRdb has only the in-frame clones, and not every one. The table shows some 13,000 clones, with 73% occurring only once. The sample was lung tumor tissue. All receptors come from a human donor with non-small cell lung cancer. Each CDR3 is given with its conserved first and last residue. The D gene is left open where the match is weak. Not all rows give a size; the values are once, few, many and, for expanded clones, a class.

j_gene | len | v_gene | abundance | d_gene | CDR3nt | CDR3aa
TRBJ1-2 | 14 | TRBV7-9 | - | TRBD1 | TGTGCCAGCAGCTCTACAGGGGAGAGTGGTGGCTACACCTTC | CASSSTGESGGYTF
TRBJ2-1 | 18 | TRBV19 | - | TRBD2 | TGTGCCAGTAGTAAGACTAGCGGGGGGCCAATCTCCTACAATGAGCAGTTCTTC | CASSKTSGGPISYNEQFF
TRBJ1-1 | 14 | TRBV5-1 | - | TRBD1 | TGCGCCAGCAACAAACAGGGGGCCGACACTGAAGCTTTCTTT | CASNKQGADTEAFF
TRBJ1-1 | 12 | TRBV6-5 | once | - | TGTGCCAGCAGTCGCAAAGCCACTGAAGCTTTCTTT | CASSRKATEAFF
TRBJ1-3 | 13 | TRBV27 | few | - | TGTGCCAGCAGCCCGGAGTATGGAAACACCATATATTTT | CASSPEYGNTIYF
TRBJ1-2 | 16 | TRBV11-2 | few | - | TGTGCCAGCAGCTTCCCCCAAGCCGATCTAAGTCGGGGCTACACCTTC | CASSFPQADLSRGYTF
TRBJ2-7 | 14 | TRBV18 | - | TRBD2 | TGTGCCAGCTCATCCGCGGGAGGGACCTACGAGCAGTACTTC | CASSSAGGTYEQYF
TRBJ2-5 | 15 | TRBV25-1 | - | TRBD1 | TGTGCCAGCAGTGACCGGACAGGGGGGGTCGAGACCCAGTACTTC | CASSDRTGGVETQYF
TRBJ2-1 | 17 | TRBV9 | - | - | TGTGCCAGCAGCGCCTCAACCGGGACTTCCCTCCAATTTGAGCAGTTCTTC | CASSASTGTSLQFEQFF
TRBJ1-1 | 14 | TRBV11-1 | few | TRBD1 | TGTGCCAGCAGCTTAGACGGGACAGGGACTGAAGCTTTCTTT | CASSLDGTGTEAFF
TRBJ2-2 | 12 | TRBV2 | - | - | TGTGCCAGCAGTGGCCAGGGGAGGGAGCTGTTTTTT | CASSGQGRELFF
TRBJ1-2 | 14 | TRBV5-4 | few | - | TGTGCCAGCAGCTTCTCAGGGGACCGGGATGGCTACACCTTC | CASSFSGDRDGYTF
TRBJ2-3 | 15 | TRBV5-5 | - | TRBD2 | TGTGCCAGCAGCTCATGGAGCGGGGTCACAGATACGCAGTATTTT | CASSSWSGVTDTQYF
TRBJ1-6 | 16 | TRBV7-9 | - | TRBD1 | TGTGCCAGCAGCTCTGGACAGGGGTTCTATAATTCACCCCTCCACTTT | CASSSGQGFYNSPLHF
TRBJ2-1 | 15 | TRBV27 | few | - | TGTGCCAGCAGTTCCATCCGGGACTCCTACAATGAGCAGTTCTTC | CASSSIRDSYNEQFF
TRBJ1-1 | 13 | TRBV29-1 | - | TRBD1 | TGCAGCGTTGGGACAGGAGTGAACACTGAAGCTTTCTTT | CSVGTGVNTEAFF
TRBJ1-1 | 14 | TRBV27 | - | - | TGTGCCAGCAGTCGGGGAGTCCGATACACTGAAGCTTTCTTT | CASSRGVRYTEAFF
TRBJ1-2 | 14 | TRBV25-1 | - | TRBD1 | TGTGCCAGCAGTCGGGGGACAGGGTTCTATGGCTACACCTTC | CASSRGTGFYGYTF
TRBJ2-3 | 15 | TRBV7-9 | - | TRBD1 | TGTGCCAGCAGCGTCGGGACAGGGACGACAGATACGCAGTATTTT | CASSVGTGTTDTQYF
TRBJ1-5 | 16 | TRBV18 | - | TRBD1 | TGTGCCAGCTCACCGGGGGACAGGGAGGGCAATCAGCCCCAGCATTTT | CASSPGDREGNQPQHF
TRBJ2-2 | 12 | TRBV7-2 | - | - | TGTGCCAGCAGGCCCGGGAACAGGGAGCTGTTTTTT | CASRPGNRELFF
TRBJ2-1 | 12 | TRBV2 | - | - | TGTGCCAGCACAACAGGATACAATGAGCAGTTCTTC | CASTTGYNEQFF
TRBJ2-7 | 16 | TRBV5-1 | once | TRBD1 | TGCGCCAGCAGCTCGAAAGACGGGACAGGGGGCTACGAGCAGTACTTC | CASSSKDGTGGYEQYF
TRBJ1-4 | 14 | TRBV29-1 | few | - | TGCAGCGCCGCTCGCGGGGGGTCGAATGAAAAACTGTTTTTT | CSAARGGSNEKLFF
TRBJ2-7 | 14 | TRBV6-1 | - | TRBD1 | TGTGCCAGCAGTTCCAGGGACAGCTCCTACGAGCAGTACTTC | CASSSRDSSYEQYF
TRBJ1-1 | 15 | TRBV7-9 | - | - | TGTGCCAGCAGCTTATATTCAGGAAAGATCTCTGAAGCTTTCTTT | CASSLYSGKISEAFF
TRBJ2-1 | 15 | TRBV7-2 | - | TRBD2 | TGTGCCAGCAGTCCCACTAGCGGGAGGGCCAATGAGCAGTTCTTC | CASSPTSGRANEQFF
TRBJ2-1 | 14 | TRBV28 | - | TRBD1 | TGTGCCAGCAGCCAGGGACAGGGGTGGGATGAGCAGTTCTTC | CASSQGQGWDEQFF
TRBJ1-2 | 19 | TRBV27 | - | TRBD1 | TGTGCCAGCAGCCCTGCTCAGGGGGACCCGGCAGTCGCTAACTATGGCTACACCTTC | CASSPAQGDPAVANYGYTF
TRBJ2-5 | 16 | TRBV5-6 | - | - | TGTGCCAGCAGCTACACAGGGGAGGCAGACCAAGAGACCCAGTACTTC | CASSYTGEADQETQYF
TRBJ2-1 | 15 | TRBV6-5 | once | TRBD2 | TGTGCCAGCAGTTCCACCGGGACTACCGAAGCCAAGCAGTTCTTC | CASSSTGTTEAKQFF
TRBJ2-7 | 14 | TRBV5-1 | - | TRBD2 | TGCGCCAGCGCGGATGCGGGGGGAGCCTACGAGCAGTACTTC | CASADAGGAYEQYF
TRBJ1-1 | 15 | TRBV19 | - | - | TGTGCCAGTAGTATAGGAGGAAGGCGGAACACTGAAGCTTTCTTT | CASSIGGRRNTEAFF
TRBJ2-1 | 11 | TRBV20-1 | - | TRBD2 | TGCAGTGCTATCGTCGGACTAGGTTGGTTCTTC | CSAIVGLGWFF
TRBJ2-3 | 14 | TRBV28 | - | TRBD2 | TGTGCCAGCAGTCCCCCTAGCGGGAGTGGTACGCAGTATTTT | CASSPPSGSGTQYF
TRBJ2-1 | 16 | TRBV13 | - | TRBD2 | TGTGCCAGCAGCTTACCCAGACAGCGGGGTTACAATGAGCAGTTCTTC | CASSLPRQRGYNEQFF
TRBJ2-1 | 14 | TRBV5-1 | few | TRBD2 | TGCGCCAGCAGCTTGAAGGTAGCGGGGGGGCAGCAGTTCTTC | CASSLKVAGGQQFF
TRBJ1-1 | 13 | TRBV5-1 | - | TRBD1 | TGTGCCAGCAGTCTTGACAGGGCGGCTGAAGCTTTCTTT | CASSLDRAAEAFF
TRBJ2-7 | 14 | TRBV7-2 | - | TRBD1 | TGTGCCAGCAGCTTAGGGGGACAGGGAATCGAGCAGTACTTC | CASSLGGQGIEQYF
TRBJ2-2 | 15 | TRBV7-2 | once | - | TGTGCCAGCAGCTTAGGTAGCGGCAACACCGGGGAGCTGTTTTTT | CASSLGSGNTGELFF
TRBJ1-5 | 16 | TRBV28 | - | - | TGTGCCAGCAGTTTTGAGGGTGGACGTTGGAGTCAGCCCCAGCATTTT | CASSFEGGRWSQPQHF
TRBJ1-3 | 15 | TRBV5-1 | - | - | TGCGCCAGCAGCGCCACAGGGAACTCTGGAAACACCATATATTTT | CASSATGNSGNTIYF
TRBJ1-6 | 15 | TRBV5-1 | few | - | TGCGCCAGCAGCCCAGACAGGACCTATAATTCACCCCTCCACTTT | CASSPDRTYNSPLHF
TRBJ2-7 | 14 | TRBV30 | - | TRBD2 | TGTGCCTGGAGTGGGGGGGGGACCTCCTACGAGCAGTACTTC | CAWSGGGTSYEQYF
TRBJ1-5 | 15 | TRBV6-6 | few | TRBD1 | TGTGCCAGCAGTTATGACAGGGGAGTTTATCAGCCCCAGCATTTT | CASSYDRGVYQPQHF
TRBJ2-5 | 15 | TRBV5-6 | - | TRBD1 | TGTGCCAGCAGCCGTGGGACAGGGTCCCAAGAGACCCAGTACTTC | CASSRGTGSQETQYF
TRBJ1-3 | 19 | TRBV6-1 | - | - | TGTGCCAGCTGTGTCTCCATGGGGGGGGGCTTCACCTCTGGAAACACCATATATTTT | CASCVSMGGGFTSGNTIYF
TRBJ2-3 | 14 | TRBV10-3 | few | TRBD2 | TGTGCCATCAGCTTAGCGGGGGGGTCAGATACGCAGTATTTT | CAISLAGGSDTQYF
TRBJ2-5 | 14 | TRBV5-1 | - | TRBD1 | TGCGCCAGCAGCTTAGGGACAGGGAGAGAGACCCAGTACTTC | CASSLGTGRETQYF
TRBJ2-3 | 16 | TRBV9 | - | - | TGTGCCAGCAGCCCCGGGTGGACTGTACCCACAGATACGCAGTATTTT | CASSPGWTVPTDTQYF
TRBJ1-1 | 15 | TRBV5-4 | - | - | TGTGCCAGCAGCTTGGAGGGCGGGGTGAACACTGAAGCTTTCTTT | CASSLEGGVNTEAFF
TRBJ2-4 | 13 | TRBV14 | - | - | TGTGCCAGCAGCCAAGGGTTAGAAAACATTCAGTACTTC | CASSQGLENIQYF
TRBJ2-1 | 20 | TRBV9 | - | - | TGTGCCAGCAGCGTAGCTCCCGGAACGGAAAAGCGGCGCTCCTACAATGAGCAGTTCTTC | CASSVAPGTEKRRSYNEQFF
TRBJ1-6 | 15 | TRBV4-2 | few | TRBD1 | TGTGCCAGCAGCCTCCAAACAGGGGGGAATTCACCCCTCCACTTT | CASSLQTGGNSPLHF
TRBJ1-2 | 16 | TRBV28 | - | - | TGTGCCAGCAGTTTACTCTCACCCTCCCAGGACTATGGCTACACCTTC | CASSLLSPSQDYGYTF
TRBJ2-5 | 14 | TRBV4-1 | - | - | TGCGCCAGCAGCCAAGGCAGGGGTCAAGAGACCCAGTACTTC | CASSQGRGQETQYF
TRBJ2-7 | 15 | TRBV5-4 | once | TRBD1 | TGTGCCAGCAGCCGTCCGGGACAGGGGAGCTACGAGCAGTACTTC | CASSRPGQGSYEQYF